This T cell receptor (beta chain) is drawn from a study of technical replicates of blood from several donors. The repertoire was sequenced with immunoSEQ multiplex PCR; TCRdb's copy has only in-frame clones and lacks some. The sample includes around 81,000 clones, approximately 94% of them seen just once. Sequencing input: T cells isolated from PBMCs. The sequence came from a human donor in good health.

The CDR3 region has the DNA TGTGCCAGCAGCCTGGACAGGGGAACAGAGACCCAGTACTTC. This encodes CASSLDRGTETQYF. The chain employs TRBV5-8 and TRBJ2-5; 9 bases line up with TRBD1. Per the germline V gene, CDR1 is SGHTS and CDR2 is YDEGEE. The CDR3 is 14 amino acids. With 4 bases clipped from V and 4 bases from J, the junction kept 5 bases outside the gene matches.